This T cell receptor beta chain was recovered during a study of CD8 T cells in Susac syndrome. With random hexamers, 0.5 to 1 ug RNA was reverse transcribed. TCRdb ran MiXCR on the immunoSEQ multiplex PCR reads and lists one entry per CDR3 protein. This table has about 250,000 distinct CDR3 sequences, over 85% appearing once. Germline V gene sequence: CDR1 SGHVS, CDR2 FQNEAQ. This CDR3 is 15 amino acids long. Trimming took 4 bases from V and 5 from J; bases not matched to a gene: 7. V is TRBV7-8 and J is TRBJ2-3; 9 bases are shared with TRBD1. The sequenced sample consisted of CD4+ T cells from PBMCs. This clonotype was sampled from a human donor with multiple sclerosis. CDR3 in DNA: TGTGCCAGCAGCTCGGGACAGGGCGGTGGAGATACGCAGTATTTT. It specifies CASSSGQGGGDTQYF.